One sample yielded the 21 T cell receptor beta chains listed below, sequenced in a study of blood T cell repertoires in COVID-19 (dated by TCRdb to about 2020). The library was obtained by the immunoSEQ multiplex PCR assay. Here the immuneACCESS table is served through TCRdb, limited to in-frame sequences with V and J called. Missing clones are a known gap in these copies; in checked studies unresolved V genes cover under half, and the rest lacks a known reason. The sample table shows roughly 30,000 clones, and over 70% are seen once. 16% of the sample comes from the top ten. What was sequenced was peripheral blood. The source is a woman in her sixties with acute or convalescent COVID-19.

The chain couples TRBV6-2 or TRBV6-3 to TRBJ2-1; possible D gene TRBD2, 5 bases. CDR3 length equals 15 residues. The V end was cut by 2 bases, the J end by 8 bases, with 16 bases between. CDR1 and CDR2 from the germline V gene are MNHEY and SVGEGT. The CDR3 loop reads CASSYGSRGIDEQFF. CDR3 nucleotide sequence: TGTGCCAGCAGTTACGGTAGCCGAGGGATCGATGAGCAGTTCTTC.

The J gene is TRBJ1-4, the V gene TRBV4-1; no clear D gene. The CDR3 is 13 residues long. In germline, CDR1 is MGHRA, CDR2 YSYEKL. Trimming pared 4 bases from V and 5 bases from J, leaving 8 bases between. This CDR3 reads CASSLLTNEKLFF. In DNA form, the CDR3 reads TGCGCCAGCAGCCTCCTTACAAATGAAAAACTGTTTTTT.

This chain links TRBV2 with TRBJ2-7, with 7 positions matching TRBD1. The V gene's germline CDR1 is SNHLY and CDR2 FYNNEI. The CDR3 extends over 12 amino acids. Trimming cost V 6 bases and J 4 bases; bases outside gene matches: 3. The CDR3 nucleotides are TGTGCCAGCAGGGGACAGACGTACGAGCAGTACTTC. It specifies CASRGQTYEQYF.

The rearrangement uses TRBV20-1 and TRBJ2-1; D is unclear. The CDR3 runs to 11 residues. The germline gives CDR1 DFQATT, CDR2 SNEGSKA (reference sequence). With 3 bases removed from V and 8 bases from J, the gap between germline ends came to 8 bases. Here the CDR3 reads CSASGLYEQFF. DNA of the CDR3: TGCAGTGCTAGCGGTCTCTATGAGCAGTTCTTC.

The chain uses TRBV5-1 and TRBJ1-3; 8 bases fit TRBD1. Unmatched junction bases numbered 6, after V lost 0 bases and J lost 4 bases. The CDR3 consists of 16 residues. Germline V CDR1 and CDR2: SGHRS, YFSETQ. The CDR3 loop is CASSLGFQGAGNTIYF. In nucleotides, the CDR3 is TGCGCCAGCAGCTTGGGCTTCCAGGGGGCAGGAAACACCATATATTTT.

The V and J genes are TRBV10-1 and TRBJ2-2; tentatively, D is TRBD2 (7 bases). The V gene's germline CDR1 is WNHNN and CDR2 SYGVQD (reference sequence). V was trimmed by 10 bases and J by 5 bases, leaving 14 bases between them. The CDR3 contains 13 residues. CDR3 region: CATSRGGTGELFF. CDR3 nucleotide sequence: TGCGCCACCTCAAGGGGGGGAACCGGGGAGCTGTTTTTT.

Written as DNA, the CDR3 is TGTGCCAGCAGTGAGACAGGGTCCCGATACGAGCAGTACTTC. It yields the protein CASSETGSRYEQYF. The chain recombines TRBV2 with TRBJ2-7; the match to TRBD1 covers 7 bases. V shed 3 bases and J 4 bases; nucleotides not matched to a gene: 6. The length of the CDR3 is 14 residues. Germline loops: CDR1 SNHLY, CDR2 FYNNEI. Complete variable domain (other parts from reference TRBV2 and TRBJ2-7): EPEVTQTPSHQVTQMGQEVILRCVPISNHLYFYWYRQILGQKVEFLVSFYNNEISEKSEIFDDQFSVERPDGSNFTLKIRSTKLEDSAMYFCASSETGSRYEQYFGPGTRLTVT.

The chain carries TRBV6-5 and TRBJ2-7; 9 nucleotides align to TRBD1. CDR3 size: 15 residues. The J segment lost 9 bases and the V segment lost 6 bases, leaving 15 bases of the junction unmatched. Looked up from germline, CDR1 is MNHEY and CDR2 is SVGAGI. The CDR3 bases are TGTGCCAGCAGCCGAACCGGGACAGGGATTTTGGGGCAGTACTTC. This encodes CASSRTGTGILGQYF.

The rearrangement links TRBV6-6 to TRBJ2-2; D uncertain. The CDR3 length is 13 residues. In germline, CDR1 is MNHNY, CDR2 SVGAGI (reference sequence). Trimming pared 10 bases from V and 6 bases from J, leaving 15 bases between. The CDR3 spells CATRVRSSGELFF. CDR3 nucleotide sequence: TGTGCCACCCGGGTGAGGTCGTCCGGGGAGCTGTTTTTT.

The chain recombines TRBV28 with TRBJ1-1; D not certain. Trimming pared 5 bases from V and 5 bases from J, leaving 18 bases between. CDR3 size: 15 residues. Germline V gene lookup returns CDR1 MDHEN and CDR2 SYDVKM. This CDR3 reads CASSRGGEVGTEAFF. The CDR3 bases are TGTGCCAGCAGTCGCGGTGGGGAGGTGGGAACTGAAGCTTTCTTT. Full variable domain (outside the CDR3, taken from reference TRBV28 and TRBJ1-1): DVKVTQSSRYLVKRTGEKVFLECVQDMDHENMFWYRQDPGLGLRLIYFSYDVKMKEKGDIPEGYSVSREKKERFSLILESASTNQTSMYLCASSRGGEVGTEAFFGQGTRLTVV.

The gene calls are TRBV6-5 and TRBJ1-2, with a possible D match to TRBD1 (6 bases). The CDR3 length is 12 residues. Germline V gives CDR1 MNHEY, CDR2 SVGAGI. Trimming left V 6 bases short and J 8 bases short, with 13 bases between. The CDR3 DNA reads as TGTGCCAGCAGGACCGGGACAAAGGGCTACACCTTC. It is translated as CASRTGTKGYTF.

The V and J genes are TRBV11-2 and TRBJ1-2; D perhaps matches TRBD1 (5 bases). The CDR3 spans 15 residues. From germline, CDR1 is SGHAT and CDR2 FQNNGV. V shed 3 bases and J shed 8 bases, with 19 bases lying between them. CDR3 nucleotide sequence: TGTGCCAGCAGCTTCGTGGTGACAGCTATCACGGGCTACACCTTC. It codes for CASSFVVTAITGYTF.

This clone is a singleton in its sample. The V and J genes are TRBV2 and TRBJ1-2; D perhaps matches TRBD1 (5 bases). The CDR3 has 12 amino acids. V lost 6 bases, J lost 6 bases, and 11 bases lay in between. Germline assignment: CDR1 SNHLY and CDR2 FYNNEI. The DNA for the CDR3 is TGTGCCAGCAGATATACAGGCGATGGCTACACCTTC. It yields the protein CASRYTGDGYTF.

This sequence joins TRBV18 and TRBJ2-7; D perhaps matches TRBD2 (5 bases). The CDR3 spans 14 residues. The germline V and J ends were trimmed by 3 bases and 6 bases, with 15 bases remaining between them. From germline, CDR1 is KGHSH and CDR2 LQKENI. As DNA, the CDR3 is TGTGCCAGCTCACCTACAGTTGAGGGTAGCGAGCAGTACTTC. It encodes CASSPTVEGSEQYF.

The chain employs TRBV6-6 and TRBJ1-3, with 7 bases matching TRBD1. The V and J ends lost 10 bases and 3 bases, in that order; junction bases with no gene match: 9. The length of the CDR3 is 14 residues. Looked up from germline, CDR1 is MNHNY and CDR2 is SVGAGI (reference sequence). CDR3 amino acids: CATSGTAIGNTIYF. The DNA for the CDR3 is TGTGCCACCTCCGGGACAGCGATTGGAAACACCATATATTTT.

CDR3 DNA sequence: TGCGCCAGCAGCTTGTCAGGGAACACCGGGGAGCTGTTTTTT. Protein: CASSLSGNTGELFF. The chain employs TRBV5-1 and TRBJ2-2; no clear D. This CDR3 spans 14 amino acids. Germline loops: CDR1 SGHRS, CDR2 YFSETQ. V lost 1 base and J lost 1, with 5 bases in between.

This rearrangement joins TRBV3-1 (or the pseudogene TRBV3-2) to TRBJ2-1; 9 positions match TRBD2. The V gene's germline CDR1 is LGHDT and CDR2 YNNKEL (reference sequence). The CDR3 spans 16 residues. The J segment lost 6 bases and the V segment lost 2 bases, leaving 8 bases of the junction unmatched. CDR3 loop: CASSQTPGTSSNEQFF. The CDR3 DNA reads TGTGCCAGCAGCCAAACCCCCGGGACTAGCAGCAATGAGCAGTTCTTC.

The chain employs TRBV6-5 and TRBJ1-2; 9 positions match TRBD1. The V gene end was trimmed by 6 bases and the J gene end by 4 bases; junction bases not matched to a gene: 9. The germline V gene has CDR1 MNHEY and CDR2 SVGAGI. The CDR3 runs to 15 residues. CDR3 region: CASSTGGQGIYGYTF. CDR3 DNA: TGTGCCAGCAGCACAGGGGGACAGGGAATCTATGGCTACACCTTC.

DNA of the CDR3: TGTGCCAGCAGCCCCAGGGGGAACACTGAAGCTTTCTTT. It is translated as CASSPRGNTEAFF. The chain is built from TRBV9 and TRBJ1-1; possibly TRBD1 for D (6 bases). V shed 4 bases and J shed 1 base, with 8 bases lying between them. Germline lookup yields CDR1 SGDLS and CDR2 YYNGEE. The CDR3 totals 13 residues.

J is TRBJ2-1 and V is TRBV6-5; 8 nucleotides match TRBD1. After removal of 2 bases from V and 0 bases from J, the junction contained 3 bases not matched to a gene. CDR1 MNHEY and CDR2 SVGAGI come from the germline V gene. The length of the CDR3 is 16 residues. The CDR3 loop is CASSYGTGGSYNEQFF. DNA for the CDR3: TGTGCCAGCAGTTACGGTACAGGGGGCTCCTACAATGAGCAGTTCTTC.

The V call is TRBV7-9, the J call TRBJ1-1; 10 bases map to TRBD1. The V segment lost 5 bases and the J segment 5 bases; nucleotides outside the gene matches: 11. The germline gives CDR1 SEHNR, CDR2 FQNEAQ (reference sequence). The CDR3 loop spans 16 amino acids. The CDR3 here is CASSGQWTGGSTEAFF. As DNA, the CDR3 is TGTGCCAGCAGCGGACAATGGACAGGGGGGAGTACTGAAGCTTTCTTT.